This TCR beta chain appears in the sequencing data of a study of T cells after yellow fever vaccination. For the study at large: Preparation of fractions with low cell numbers was performed using SMART-Seq v4 Ultra Low Input.

Whole-study findings and limits: Primary-vaccination clones mostly resurfaced post-booster (96% CD4, approximately 87% CD8).

This clonotype was seen repeatedly, ten times or more. Its specificity is unknown. Production of TCR cDNA was by 5'RACE template switching, which also added a universal primer site and UMIs. TCRdb reprocessed the 5' RACE reads with MiXCR, giving one entry per CDR3 protein. Of 250,000 or so distinct CDR3 sequences in the sample, about 7.1% are singletons; the top ten hold about 0.9%. The input for sequencing was CD4+ T cells sorted from PBMCs, taken 15 days after the yellow fever booster vaccination. This TCR came from a man under 40 who received the YFV17D yellow fever vaccine.

In DNA, the CDR3 is TGTGCCAGCAGCCAAGAAGGCAGGGGAGATACGCAGTATTTT. Amino acid sequence: CASSQEGRGDTQYF. This rearrangement joins TRBV3-1 to TRBJ2-3, with D perhaps matching TRBD1 (6 bases). V lost 0 bases to trimming and J lost 5 bases, with 9 bases between them. The CDR3 is made up of 14 amino acids. Germline CDR1 LGHDT, CDR2 YNNKEL (reference sequence).